This TCR beta chain was identified during a study of OX40 agonist ivuxolimab in advanced cancers. This CDR3 region has 12 residues. Germline CDR1 reads SGHDN; CDR2 reads FVKESK. Trimming cost V 4 bases and J 6 bases, with 9 bases left between them. Study conclusions and caveats: The study did not work out the antigen specificity of the expanded peripheral T cells.

Notes on this clone: Its antigen is unidentified.

Sequencing used immunoSEQ multiplex PCR; TCRdb keeps in-frame clones, though not all of them. The sample holds 60,000 to 90,000 clones, 80% to 85% seen once. This TCR derives from an adult with an advanced solid tumor such as melanoma, head and neck, liver or kidney cancer. This material consisted of CD4+ or CD8+ T cells sorted from blood, taken in a trial of the OX40 agonist ivuxolimab. The genes are TRBV14 and TRBJ1-2, with D maybe TRBD1 (5 bases). The CDR3 DNA is TGTGCCAGCAGCCCAGGGCGGCATGGCTACACCTTC. Protein: CASSPGRHGYTF. Variable domain in full (rest from reference TRBV14 and TRBJ1-2): EAGVTQFPSHSVIEKGQTVTLRCDPISGHDNLYWYRRVMGKEIKFLLHFVKESKQDESGMPNNRFLAERTGGTYSTLKVQPAELEDSGVYFCASSPGRHGYTFGSGTRLTVV.